The 19 T cell receptor beta chains below come from one sample, sequenced in a study of blood T cell repertoires in COVID-19. This table comes from immunoSEQ multiplex PCR, and its TCRdb copy is limited to in-frame clones, with some not included. The table shows around 230,000 clones, with around 78% occurring only once. The specimen sequenced was peripheral blood. The receptors come from a woman between 65 and 79 years old with active or convalescent COVID-19.

The chain combines TRBV2 with TRBJ1-4; 7 bases line up with TRBD1. From germline, CDR1 is SNHLY and CDR2 FYNNEI. This CDR3 has 15 amino acids. With 5 bases clipped from V and 7 bases from J, the junction kept 10 bases outside the gene matches. The CDR3 loop is CASSRTGVFSEKLFF. CDR3 nucleotide sequence: TGTGCCAGCAGTAGAACAGGGGTCTTTTCTGAAAAACTGTTTTTT. Complete variable domain (other parts from reference TRBV2 and TRBJ1-4): EPEVTQTPSHQVTQMGQEVILRCVPISNHLYFYWYRQILGQKVEFLVSFYNNEISEKSEIFDDQFSVERPDGSNFTLKIRSTKLEDSAMYFCASSRTGVFSEKLFFGSGTQLSVL.

The chain couples TRBV7-8 to TRBJ2-7, with 8 bases lining up with TRBD1. V lost 2 bases to trimming and J lost 3 bases; unmatched junction nucleotides: 3. The CDR3 has 14 amino acids. Germline CDR1 is SGHVS and CDR2 is FQNEAQ. The CDR3 is CASSLQGAVYEQYF. CDR3 DNA sequence: TGTGCCAGCAGCTTACAGGGGGCGGTCTACGAGCAGTACTTC. Based on the CDR3 plus reference TRBV7-8 and TRBJ2-7, the full variable domain is GAGVSQSPRYKVAKRGQDVALRCDPISGHVSLFWYQQALGQGPEFLTYFQNEAQLDKSGLPSDRFFAERPEGSVSTLKIQRTQQEDSAVYLCASSLQGAVYEQYFGPGTRLTVT.

This clone was observed a few times. J is TRBJ2-3 and V is TRBV5-1; no clear D gene. The ends were cut back, 0 bases at V and 4 bases at J, with 9 bases in the middle. Germline V gene sequence: CDR1 SGHRS, CDR2 YFSETQ. This CDR3 is 14 amino acids long. The CDR3 coding sequence is TGCGCCAGCAGCTTGGATCCAGGTTCAGATACGCAGTATTTT. Translation: CASSLDPGSDTQYF.

The rearrangement links TRBV6-5 to TRBJ1-6; 9 positions agree with TRBD1. CDR1 MNHEY and CDR2 SVGAGI come from the germline V gene. V shed 6 bases and J 9 bases; nucleotides not matched to a gene: 3. The CDR3 is made up of 13 amino acids. CDR3 amino acids: CASRGQGSSPLHF. As DNA, the CDR3 is TGTGCCAGCAGGGGACAGGGAAGTTCACCCCTCCACTTT.

This chain joins TRBV5-1 and TRBJ1-6; D perhaps matches TRBD1 (6 bases). The V gene's germline CDR1 is SGHRS and CDR2 YFSETQ. Trimming removed 2 bases from V and 10 bases from J, with 19 bases in between. The CDR3 is made up of 16 amino acids. The CDR3 DNA is TGCGCCAGCAGCTTCGGGGAACAGGGAGGGAACTCACCCCTCCACTTT. Encoded protein: CASSFGEQGGNSPLHF.

This clone was detected once. The chain couples TRBV30 to TRBJ2-7; D might be TRBD1 (6 bases). The length of the CDR3 is 15 residues. Trimming removed 4 bases from V and 4 bases from J, with 20 bases in between. Per the germline V gene, CDR1 is GTSNPN and CDR2 is SVGIG (reference sequence). The CDR3 here is CAWNDRRAGPYEQYF. DNA of the CDR3: TGTGCCTGGAACGACAGGCGGGCAGGACCTTACGAGCAGTACTTC.

The chain employs TRBV7-2 and TRBJ1-2; 7 nucleotides align to TRBD1. Germline lookup yields CDR1 SGHTA and CDR2 FQGNSA. CDR3 length: 15 residues. Germline trimming cut 5 bases from V and 8 bases from J; bases unmatched to any gene: 14. CDR3: CASSLSQYTGDGYTF. The CDR3 DNA follows: TGTGCCAGCAGCCTCAGCCAATATACAGGGGACGGCTACACCTTC. The complete variable domain, with remaining parts taken from reference TRBV7-2 and TRBJ1-2, reads GAGVSQSPSNKVTEKGKDVELRCDPISGHTALYWYRQSLGQGLEFLIYFQGNSAPDKSGLPSDRFSAERTGGSVSTLTIQRTQQEDSAVYLCASSLSQYTGDGYTFGSGTRLTVV.

The chain joins TRBV7-8 to TRBJ1-5, with 9 positions matching TRBD1. This CDR3 spans 16 amino acids. V gave up 5 bases and J gave up 2 bases; unmatched junction bases: 7. CDR1 is SGHVS, CDR2 FQNEAQ, per germline. The CDR3 sequence: CASSVQGARGNQPQHF. The CDR3 DNA sequence: TGTGCCAGCAGCGTACAGGGGGCGCGTGGCAATCAGCCCCAGCATTTT.

The CDR3 is CASSAERNQPQHF. The CDR3 DNA follows: TGTGCCAGCAGTGCCGAACGGAATCAGCCCCAGCATTTT. The gene calls are TRBV2 and TRBJ1-5, with D unclear. Germline loops: CDR1 SNHLY, CDR2 FYNNEI. Trimming removed 4 bases from V and 4 bases from J, with 8 bases in between. The CDR3 has 13 amino acids.

In this sample, this clone turned up once. This sequence joins TRBV6-5 and TRBJ2-3; 11 nucleotides align to TRBD1. The ends lost 6 bases at V and 5 bases at J; junction bases unmatched: 7. This CDR3 spans 15 amino acids. The germline V gene has CDR1 MNHEY and CDR2 SVGAGI. CDR3 sequence (DNA): TGTGCCAGCAGCCGCGGACAGGGGGCGCAAGATACGCAGTATTTT. Translated: CASSRGQGAQDTQYF.

CDR3 nucleotide sequence: TGTGCCAGCAGTAACCTCGGGGTGGCGGGAGGGGATACGCAGTATTTT. Protein product: CASSNLGVAGGDTQYF. The chain couples TRBV2 to TRBJ2-3; 9 positions agree with TRBD2. V gave up 5 bases and J gave up 6 bases; unmatched junction bases: 12. This CDR3 spans 16 amino acids. Germline-derived CDR1 and CDR2 are SNHLY and FYNNEI.

J is TRBJ1-5 and V is TRBV6-1, with D maybe TRBD1 (6 bases). The CDR3 has 14 amino acids. The V gene lost 2 bases and the J gene lost 4 bases, with 9 bases spanning the gap. The germline gives CDR1 MNHNS, CDR2 SASEGT. The CDR3 DNA sequence: TGTGCCAGCAGTGAATATAGGGGGAATCAGCCCCAGCATTTT. Its translation: CASSEYRGNQPQHF.

V gene TRBV11-1 combines with J gene TRBJ2-2, with D perhaps TRBD2 (7 bases). The V gene lost 6 bases and the J gene lost 5 bases, with 16 bases spanning the gap. Germline assignment: CDR1 SGHAT and CDR2 FQDESV (reference sequence). The CDR3 totals 15 residues. DNA of the CDR3: TGTGCCAGCAGGGGGGGGCGGTCGCGGACCGGGGAGCTGTTTTTT. Its translation: CASRGGRSRTGELFF. Supplemented by reference TRBV11-1 and TRBJ2-2, the full variable domain reads EAEVAQSPRYKITEKSQAVAFWCDPISGHATLYWYRQILGQGPELLVQFQDESVVDDSQLPKDRFSAERLKGVDSTLKIQPAELGDSAMYLCASRGGRSRTGELFFGEGSRLTVL.

J is TRBJ1-6 and V is TRBV5-4; the D is unclear. In germline, CDR1 is SGHNT, CDR2 YYREEE (reference sequence). V was trimmed by 4 bases and J by 10 bases, leaving 18 bases between them. The CDR3 covers 15 residues. As DNA, the CDR3 is TGTGCCAGCAGCGCGGACCGTAGCGTGGCATCACCCCTCCACTTT. Encoded protein: CASSADRSVASPLHF.

The chain recombines TRBV5-1 with TRBJ1-2; D is uncertain. There are 13 residues in the CDR3. Trimming removed 0 bases from V and 6 bases from J, with 9 bases in between. Germline CDR1 SGHRS, CDR2 YFSETQ. The CDR3 DNA is TGCGCCAGCAGCTTGGGGTCGAGGGATGGCTACACCTTC. Encoded protein: CASSLGSRDGYTF.

The genes are TRBV6-5 and TRBJ1-4; D unclear. V was cut by 6 bases and J by 5 bases, with 16 bases left in between. The CDR3 is 15 residues long. Per germline, CDR1 MNHEY and CDR2 SVGAGI. In DNA, the CDR3 is TGTGCCAGCAGATCTCCGGGGTTGGGGAATGAAAAACTGTTTTTT. This translates into CASRSPGLGNEKLFF.

The J gene is TRBJ2-1, the V gene TRBV5-1; TRBD2 agrees at 7 bases. The junction had 8 bases not matched to a gene; V was cut back by 1 base and J by 7 bases. The CDR3 has 15 amino acids. The V gene's germline CDR1 is SGHRS and CDR2 YFSETQ. The CDR3 nucleotides are TGCGCCAGCAGCTTGTGGGGCGGGGGTCAAAATGAGCAGTTCTTC. Protein: CASSLWGGGQNEQFF.

This clone has just a few counts. This rearrangement joins TRBV9 to TRBJ2-3; tentative D call: TRBD2 (5 bases). CDR3 length: 16 amino acids. Germline CDR1 and CDR2: SGDLS and YYNGEE. V was shortened by 0 bases and J by 4 bases, with 15 bases between the two germline ends. The CDR3 spells CASSVAGAAPSDTQYF. CDR3 bases: TGTGCCAGCAGCGTAGCTGGAGCGGCCCCATCAGATACGCAGTATTTT.

V and J are TRBV7-7 and TRBJ2-1, with TRBD1 identical over 9 bases. Germline V CDR1 and CDR2: SSHAT, FNYEAQ (reference sequence). The CDR3 spans 13 residues. This chain's CDR3 is CASGQGPYNEQFF. CDR3 DNA sequence: TGTGCATCGGGACAGGGCCCCTACAATGAGCAGTTCTTC.